One sample yielded the 8 T cell receptor beta chains listed below, sequenced in a study of T cell responses to AZD1222 COVID-19 vaccine. The method was immunoSEQ multiplex PCR; TCRdb's version includes in-frame clones alone and lacks a portion of them. The sample holds about 73,000 clones, roughly 80% seen once. Sequencing was performed on peripheral blood, taken 28 days after the second AZD1222 dose. The receptors were gathered from an adult who received the AZD1222 COVID-19 vaccine.

This clone was recorded a few times. This chain connects TRBV11-1 to TRBJ2-1, with 12 bases lining up with TRBD2. With 4 bases clipped from V and 1 base from J, the junction kept 2 bases outside the gene matches. Germline lookup yields CDR1 SGHAT and CDR2 FQDESV (reference sequence). The CDR3 has 16 amino acids. The CDR3 region has the DNA TGTGCCAGCAGCTGGCTAGCGGGGGGGTCCTACAATGAGCAGTTCTTC. This encodes CASSWLAGGSYNEQFF. Using reference TRBV11-1 and TRBJ2-1 for the parts outside the CDR3, the full variable domain is EAEVAQSPRYKITEKSQAVAFWCDPISGHATLYWYRQILGQGPELLVQFQDESVVDDSQLPKDRFSAERLKGVDSTLKIQPAELGDSAMYLCASSWLAGGSYNEQFFGPGTRLTVL.

V gene TRBV18 combines with J gene TRBJ1-3; 7 positions agree with TRBD1. The CDR3 has 18 residues. J gave up 0 bases and V 3 bases, and 11 bases lay outside the gene matches. Germline CDR1 and CDR2: KGHSH and LQKENI. CDR3 in amino acids: CASSPPGTAITSGNTIYF. CDR3 coding DNA: TGTGCCAGCTCACCCCCCGGGACAGCTATTACCTCTGGAAACACCATATATTTT.

The V and J genes are TRBV30 and TRBJ2-4; D might be TRBD2 (6 bases). Trimming removed 0 bases at V and 8 bases at J, with 8 bases between. Per the germline V gene, CDR1 is GTSNPN and CDR2 is SVGIG (reference sequence). The length of the CDR3 is 12 residues. This CDR3 reads CAWSVGGDIQYF. CDR3 DNA sequence: TGTGCCTGGAGTGTAGGCGGGGACATTCAGTACTTC.

The J gene is TRBJ1-6, the V gene TRBV7-9; D remains unclear. The length of the CDR3 is 15 residues. Per germline, CDR1 SEHNR and CDR2 FQNEAQ (reference sequence). V lost 3 bases and J lost 5, with 11 bases in between. The CDR3 DNA sequence: TGTGCCAGCAGCTTGGGCAGGAGAGATAATTCACCCCTCCACTTT. Translating gives CASSLGRRDNSPLHF.

This rearrangement joins TRBV6-5 to TRBJ2-1; D is unresolved. This CDR3 is 15 amino acids long. V was clipped by 0 bases and J by 9 bases, with 15 bases between them. CDR1 is MNHEY, CDR2 SVGAGI, per germline. This CDR3 is CASSYSAARRSEQFF. For the CDR3, the DNA is TGTGCCAGCAGTTACTCGGCGGCAAGACGGAGTGAGCAGTTCTTC.

The V and J genes are TRBV7-2 and TRBJ1-2; D not resolved. V lost 5 bases, J lost 4 bases, and 11 bases lay in between. The CDR3 loop spans 13 amino acids. The V gene's germline CDR1 is SGHTA and CDR2 FQGNSA. This chain's CDR3 is CASSPQEVYGYTF. In DNA, the CDR3 is TGTGCCAGCAGCCCTCAGGAAGTCTATGGCTACACCTTC. The full variable domain, in which reference TRBV7-2 and TRBJ1-2 provide the parts outside the CDR3, is GAGVSQSPSNKVTEKGKDVELRCDPISGHTALYWYRQSLGQGLEFLIYFQGNSAPDKSGLPSDRFSAERTGGSVSTLTIQRTQQEDSAVYLCASSPQEVYGYTFGSGTRLTVV.

The chain uses TRBV9 and TRBJ2-7; 7 bases fit TRBD2. Germline CDR1 reads SGDLS; CDR2 reads YYNGEE. V gave up 4 bases and J gave up 4 bases; unmatched junction bases: 5. The CDR3 consists of 13 residues. The CDR3 region is CASSPLSGYEQYF. DNA for the CDR3: TGTGCCAGCAGCCCCCTTAGCGGGTACGAGCAGTACTTC.

This clone was counted between two and nine times. The rearrangement links TRBV18 to TRBJ1-2; the D gene is possibly TRBD1 (5 bases). The CDR3 is 15 amino acids. The V end lost 2 bases, the J end lost 1 base, and 11 bases lay between the germline ends. The V gene's germline CDR1 is KGHSH and CDR2 LQKENI. The CDR3 DNA is TGTGCCAGCTCACCAAGTACAGGACATAACTATGGCTACACCTTC. This gives the protein CASSPSTGHNYGYTF. Filled out from reference TRBV18 and TRBJ1-2, the complete variable domain reads NAGVMQNPRHLVRRRGQEARLRCSPMKGHSHVYWYRQLPEEGLKFMVYLQKENIIDESGMPKERFSAEFPKEGPSILRIQQVVRGDSAAYFCASSPSTGHNYGYTFGSGTRLTVV.